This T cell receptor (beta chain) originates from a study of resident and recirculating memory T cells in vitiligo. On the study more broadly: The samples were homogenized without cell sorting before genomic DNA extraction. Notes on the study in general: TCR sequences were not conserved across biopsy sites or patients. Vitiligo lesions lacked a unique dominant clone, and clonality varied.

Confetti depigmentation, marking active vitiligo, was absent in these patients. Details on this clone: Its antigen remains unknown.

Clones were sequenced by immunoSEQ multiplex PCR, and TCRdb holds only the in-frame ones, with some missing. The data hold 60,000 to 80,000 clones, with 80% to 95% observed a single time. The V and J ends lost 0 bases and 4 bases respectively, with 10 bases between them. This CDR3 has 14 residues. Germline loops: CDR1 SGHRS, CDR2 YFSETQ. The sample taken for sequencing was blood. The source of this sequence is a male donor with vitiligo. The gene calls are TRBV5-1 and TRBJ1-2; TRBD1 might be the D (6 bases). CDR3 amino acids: CASSLGGLAYGYTF. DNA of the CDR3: TGCGCCAGCAGCTTGGGGGGGCTCGCCTATGGCTACACCTTC.